This entry lists 14 T cell receptor beta chains sequenced from one sample in a study of blood T cell repertoires in COVID-19. Here immunoSEQ multiplex PCR was the method, and the copy in TCRdb shows in-frame clones only, minus some. The profile shows around 140,000 clones, around 83% of them singletons. The sample comprised peripheral blood. The receptors derive from a woman aged 55-69 years with acute or convalescent COVID-19.

The chain joins TRBV6-6 to TRBJ1-3; possibly TRBD1 for D (6 bases). The germline V gene has CDR1 MNHNY and CDR2 SVGAGI (reference sequence). This CDR3 is built from 14 residues. With 9 bases removed from V and 0 bases from J, the gap between germline ends came to 12 bases. This CDR3 is CASLTGISGNTIYF. CDR3 coding DNA: TGTGCCAGTCTGACAGGTATCTCTGGAAACACCATATATTTT.

The chain is built from TRBV28 and TRBJ2-2; a weak D match, TRBD2 (7 bases). Germline-derived CDR1 and CDR2 are MDHEN and SYDVKM. The CDR3 is made up of 15 amino acids. The V and J ends lost 3 bases and 7 bases respectively, with 15 bases between them. CDR3 sequence: CASSFSGGPGGELFF. As DNA, the CDR3 is TGTGCCAGCAGTTTTTCGGGGGGCCCAGGCGGGGAGCTGTTTTTT.

The chain is built from TRBV9 and TRBJ2-2; 7 bases match TRBD1. Germline V CDR1 and CDR2: SGDLS, YYNGEE. The V gene end was trimmed by 3 bases and the J gene end by 3 bases; junction bases not matched to a gene: 5. The CDR3 is 15 residues long. CDR3: CASSGPDRDTGELFF. The DNA of the CDR3 is TGTGCCAGCAGCGGGCCAGACAGGGACACCGGGGAGCTGTTTTTT.

V and J are TRBV7-2 and TRBJ1-1; possibly TRBD1 for D (6 bases). The V end lost 1 base, the J end lost 7 bases, and 13 bases lay between the germline ends. The CDR3 extends over 14 amino acids. CDR1 and CDR2 from the germline V gene are SGHTA and FQGNSA. The CDR3 spells CASSLVIQGNEAFF. CDR3 nucleotide sequence: TGTGCCAGCAGCTTAGTTATACAGGGAAATGAAGCTTTCTTT.

CDR3 bases: TGTGCCAGCAGCCATACAGGCTGGGACGAGCAGTACTTC. Its protein product is CASSHTGWDEQYF. V and J are TRBV5-4 and TRBJ2-7; D is possibly TRBD1 (5 bases). Trimming stripped 4 bases from V and 5 bases from J, with 13 bases between. This CDR3 contains 13 residues. Germline values: CDR1 SGHNT, CDR2 YYREEE (reference sequence).

The gene calls are TRBV30 and TRBJ1-5; 10 bases are a match to TRBD1. With 1 base clipped from V and 5 bases from J, the junction kept 14 bases outside the gene matches. Germline V gene lookup returns CDR1 GTSNPN and CDR2 SVGIG (reference sequence). The CDR3 totals 18 residues. The CDR3 is CAWSATSSGQGNHQPQHF. CDR3 nucleotides: TGTGCCTGGAGTGCTACTTCGTCGGGACAGGGGAACCATCAGCCCCAGCATTTT.

The chain employs TRBV27 and TRBJ2-1, with TRBD1 identical over 8 bases. After removal of 3 bases from V and 1 base from J, the junction contained 2 bases not matched to a gene. This CDR3 contains 15 residues. Germline CDR1 is MNHEY and CDR2 is SMNVEV (reference sequence). The CDR3 region has the DNA TGTGCCAGCAGTTTCCAGGGGGCATCCTACAATGAGCAGTTCTTC. The encoded protein is CASSFQGASYNEQFF.

The sample holds one count of this clone. This rearrangement joins TRBV28 to TRBJ1-1; no clear D. The CDR3 is 14 residues long. Germline-derived CDR1 and CDR2 are MDHEN and SYDVKM. The V end lost 5 bases, the J end lost 5 bases, and 15 bases lay between the germline ends. The DNA for the CDR3 is TGTGCCAGCAGTCCCGGGATAGTTGGGACTGAAGCTTTCTTT. This gives the protein CASSPGIVGTEAFF.

The chain carries TRBV3-1 (or the pseudogene TRBV3-2) and TRBJ2-1; D is perhaps TRBD1 (6 bases). Trimming removed 5 bases from V and 4 bases from J, with 15 bases in between. There are 15 residues in the CDR3. In germline, CDR1 is LGHDT, CDR2 YNNKEL (reference sequence). The CDR3 nucleotides are TGTGCCAGCAGCTTCTATCGGACAGTATACAATGAGCAGTTCTTC. Protein: CASSFYRTVYNEQFF.

The chain joins TRBV5-1 to TRBJ2-1; D remains ambiguous. The V gene's germline CDR1 is SGHRS and CDR2 YFSETQ. The CDR3 has 15 amino acids. V lost 1 base, J lost 0 bases, and 8 bases lay in between. CDR3: CASSLTATSYNEQFF. The CDR3 region has the DNA TGCGCCAGCAGCTTGACAGCAACCTCCTACAATGAGCAGTTCTTC.

The chain uses TRBV10-3 and TRBJ2-7, with D possibly matching TRBD1 (5 bases). Germline CDR1 and CDR2: ENHRY and SYGVKD. This CDR3 has 15 residues. The V gene lost 0 bases and the J gene lost 2 bases, with 11 bases spanning the gap. The CDR3 nucleotides read TGTGCCATCAGTGAGTCGGGGCAGGATCCCTACGAGCAGTACTTC. The encoded protein is CAISESGQDPYEQYF.

V is TRBV23-1 and J is TRBJ1-5; D is perhaps TRBD1 (5 bases). TRBV23-1 is designated an ORF whose function remains uncertain. The CDR3 sequence is 15 residues long. Trimming removed 3 bases at V and 5 bases at J, with 14 bases between. DNA of the CDR3: TGCGCCAGCAGTCAGCTTTTCGTAGGGGATCAGCCCCAGCATTTT. This gives the protein CASSQLFVGDQPQHF.

This clone was counted between two and nine times. This chain links TRBV2 with TRBJ2-1; D gene ambiguous. The CDR3 is made up of 14 amino acids. Per germline, CDR1 SNHLY and CDR2 FYNNEI. Trimming shortened V by 2 bases and J by 7 bases, and 12 bases separated the two germline ends. CDR3 region: CASSEWVRQNEQFF. In DNA form, the CDR3 reads TGTGCCAGCAGTGAATGGGTCAGGCAAAATGAGCAGTTCTTC. The full variable domain, in which reference TRBV2 and TRBJ2-1 provide the parts outside the CDR3, is EPEVTQTPSHQVTQMGQEVILRCVPISNHLYFYWYRQILGQKVEFLVSFYNNEISEKSEIFDDQFSVERPDGSNFTLKIRSTKLEDSAMYFCASSEWVRQNEQFFGPGTRLTVL.

The chain carries TRBV11-2 and TRBJ1-5; no clear D. With 2 bases removed from V and 6 bases from J, the gap between germline ends came to 8 bases. This CDR3 contains 13 residues. CDR1 is SGHAT, CDR2 FQNNGV, per germline. DNA for the CDR3: TGTGCCAGCAGCTTATCGCTCGGTCAGCCCCAGCATTTT. Encoded protein: CASSLSLGQPQHF.